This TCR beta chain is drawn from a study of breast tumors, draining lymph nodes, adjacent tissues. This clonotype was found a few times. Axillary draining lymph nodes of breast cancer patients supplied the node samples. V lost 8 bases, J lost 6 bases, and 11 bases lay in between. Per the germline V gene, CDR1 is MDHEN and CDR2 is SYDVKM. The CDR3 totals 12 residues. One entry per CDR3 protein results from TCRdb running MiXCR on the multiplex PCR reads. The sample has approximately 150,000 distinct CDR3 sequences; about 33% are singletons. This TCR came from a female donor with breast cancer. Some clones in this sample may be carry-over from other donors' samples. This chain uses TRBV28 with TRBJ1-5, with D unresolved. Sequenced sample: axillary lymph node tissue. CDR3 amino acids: CASPETGQPQHF. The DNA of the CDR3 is TGTGCCAGCCCCGAAACTGGTCAGCCCCAGCATTTT. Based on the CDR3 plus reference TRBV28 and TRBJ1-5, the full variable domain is DVKVTQSSRYLVKRTGEKVFLECVQDMDHENMFWYRQDPGLGLRLIYFSYDVKMKEKGDIPEGYSVSREKKERFSLILESASTNQTSMYLCASPETGQPQHFGDGTRLSIL.